This T cell receptor beta chain was recovered during a study of PD-1 blockade in classical Hodgkin lymphoma. Study-wide findings and caveats: By C4D1, CD4+ diversity increased significantly, especially in complete responders. It was among complete responders that baseline diversity resembled that of newly diagnosed patients.

On this clone itself: Its specificity is unknown.

CDR1 and CDR2 from the germline V gene are SGHDT and YYEEEE. Trimming at V came to 4 bases and at J to 2 bases, leaving 4 bases not matched to a gene. The CDR3 covers 15 residues. The repertoire was sequenced with immunoSEQ multiplex PCR; TCRdb's copy has only in-frame clones and lacks some. This table holds tens of thousands of clones, just over 90% found once. Autologous stem cell transplantation was followed by relapse in every patient, and brentuximab vedotin exposure varied. Progressive disease, partial response or complete response was each patient's best response. The clonotype was recovered from a human donor with classical Hodgkin lymphoma. The sequencing here drew on peripheral blood mononuclear cells (PBMCs), taken at baseline. The chain carries TRBV5-6 and TRBJ2-2; TRBD1 matches 8 bases. CDR3 bases: TGTGCCAGCAGCCCCGCAGGGGGCAACACCGGGGAGCTGTTTTTT. Amino acids: CASSPAGGNTGELFF.